This TCR beta chain was sequenced during a study of long-term antiretroviral therapy in people with HIV. Study results and limitations: All blood samples came from the years 2004 to 2017, possibly under older ART regimens.

The V gene lost 6 bases and the J gene lost 5 bases, with 10 bases spanning the gap. The germline V gene encodes CDR1 MDHEN and CDR2 SYDVKM. CDR3 length equals 12 residues. A note on this clone: Antigen: not known.

Survey level was the resolution at which the v3.0 immunoSEQ assay ran. Only in-frame clones appear in the TCRdb table, and some are missing; sequencing was by immunoSEQ multiplex PCR. The sample consists of around 21,000 clones, about 80% of them appearing once. Cryopreserved PBMC samples of about 0.85-11 million cells were used for DNA extraction. This clonotype was sampled from a man aged 25-45 years with HIV. V usage is TRBV28 and J usage is TRBJ1-2; D is undetermined. Specimen: unsorted PBMCs, collected approximately 6.2 years after starting antiretroviral therapy. Here the CDR3 reads CASSPRVYGYTF. In DNA, the CDR3 is TGTGCCAGCAGCCCCCGAGTGTATGGCTACACCTTC.